A single sample is the source of the 9 T cell receptor beta chains below, sequenced in a study of CD8+ T cells in alopecia areata. After isolation, RNA underwent reverse transcription to generate cDNA as the sequencing template. Libraries were prepared by immunoSEQ multiplex PCR; TCRdb keeps only in-frame clonotypes and omits some of them. The sample has about 200,000 clones, approximately 53% seen once. The sample comprised CD8+ T cells sorted from blood. The source of these receptors is a human donor in good health.

V usage is TRBV4-2 and J usage is TRBJ2-3, with TRBD2 matching over 10 bases. The CDR3 covers 18 residues. Germline V gene lookup returns CDR1 LGHNA and CDR2 YNFKEQ. V lost 4 bases to trimming and J lost 4 bases; unmatched junction nucleotides: 14. CDR3: CASSLGLTSGVRADTQYF. The CDR3 DNA sequence: TGTGCCAGCAGCCTCGGGTTAACTAGCGGGGTAAGGGCAGATACGCAGTATTTT.

This clone was detected a few times. This chain uses TRBV5-6 with TRBJ1-5; D remains ambiguous. V was shortened by 0 bases and J by 2 bases, with 9 bases between the two germline ends. Germline CDR1 and CDR2: SGHDT and YYEEEE. The CDR3 extends over 15 amino acids. The DNA of the CDR3 is TGTGCCAGCAGCTTGGGGGTTATGGGCAATCAGCCCCAGCATTTT. As protein: CASSLGVMGNQPQHF.

The chain is built from TRBV6-4 and TRBJ1-2, with 9 bases that match TRBD1. Per germline, CDR1 MRHNA and CDR2 SNTAGT. The CDR3 is 14 amino acids. V shed 2 bases and J 5 bases; nucleotides not matched to a gene: 3. The DNA for the CDR3 is TGTGCCAGCAGTGACCTGGGACAGGGTTATGGCTACACCTTC. Translating gives CASSDLGQGYGYTF.

V usage is TRBV4-1 and J usage is TRBJ2-2, with 10 bases aligning to TRBD1. J gave up 4 bases and V 2 bases, and 10 bases lay outside the gene matches. Per the germline V gene, CDR1 is MGHRA and CDR2 is YSYEKL. The CDR3 spans 18 residues. CDR3 sequence: CASSQSYLGTGVTGELFF. The CDR3 bases are TGCGCCAGCAGCCAATCCTACCTCGGGACAGGGGTCACCGGGGAGCTGTTTTTT.

The rearrangement links TRBV13 to TRBJ1-4; D call uncertain. This CDR3 spans 14 amino acids. Trimming removed 5 bases at V and 0 bases at J, with 7 bases between. CDR1 and CDR2 from the germline V gene are PRHDT and FYEKMQ (reference sequence). The CDR3 sequence is CASSRRATNEKLFF. The CDR3 coding sequence is TGTGCCAGCAGCCGGAGGGCAACTAATGAAAAACTGTTTTTT.

This clone was counted only a few times. The chain uses TRBV7-9 and TRBJ1-1, with a possible D match to TRBD1 (5 bases). The CDR3 covers 14 residues. The ends were cut back, 10 bases at V and 4 bases at J, with 19 bases in the middle. Germline V CDR1 and CDR2: SEHNR, FQNEAQ (reference sequence). Written as DNA, the CDR3 is TGTGCCATCCCGCGAGAGGCAGGGCCCACTGAAGCTTTCTTT. It is translated as CAIPREAGPTEAFF.

This clone has just a few counts. The chain couples TRBV4-1 to TRBJ1-1, with D hard to call. CDR3 length: 13 residues. CDR1 is MGHRA and CDR2 is YSYEKL in the germline V gene. Trimming cost V 1 base and J 1 base, with 4 bases left between them. The CDR3 nucleotides read TGCGCCAGCAGCCAAGTGGCGAACACTGAAGCTTTCTTT. Encoded protein: CASSQVANTEAFF.

In this sample, this clone turned up a few times. The chain has TRBV29-1 and TRBJ2-1; 11 bases map to TRBD2. This CDR3 region has 16 residues. CDR1 is SQVTM and CDR2 is ANQGSEA in the germline V gene. The junction had 14 bases not matched to a gene; V was cut back by 7 bases and J by 6 bases. CDR3 sequence (DNA): TGCAGCGCACAGGGGACTAGCGGACGAACCTTCAATGAGCAGTTCTTC. Protein product: CSAQGTSGRTFNEQFF.

This chain connects TRBV19 to TRBJ2-7, with 12 nucleotides matching TRBD1. The CDR3 totals 14 residues. V gave up 3 bases and J gave up 7 bases; unmatched junction bases: 4. CDR1 is LNHDA and CDR2 is SQIVND in the germline V gene (reference sequence). The CDR3: CASSMGQGAREQYF. The CDR3 bases are TGTGCCAGTAGTATGGGACAGGGGGCGCGAGAGCAGTACTTC.